The 16 T cell receptor beta chains given below trace back to one sample, sequenced in a study of T cell repertoires in cytomegalovirus infection. Their specific antigens are unknown. TCRdb fed the reads into MiXCR, producing one record per CDR3 protein. Of hundreds of thousands of distinct CDR3 sequences listed, around a third are singletons. The material sequenced was cultured PBMCs, taken from culture after CMV antigen stimulation. These TCRs come from a human donor in good health (CMV status not recorded). Some clones in this sample may be carry-over from other donors' samples.

This chain uses TRBV4-1 with TRBJ2-1; a weak D match, TRBD2 (7 bases). Germline-derived CDR1 and CDR2 are MGHRA and YSYEKL. The CDR3 loop spans 15 amino acids. V shed 4 bases and J shed 7 bases, with 17 bases lying between them. The CDR3 region has the DNA TGCGCCAGCAGCCCGGGACGGGGGGCATTAAATGAGCAGTTCTTC. Translated, it gives CASSPGRGALNEQFF.

V is TRBV2 and J is TRBJ2-7, with TRBD1 identical over 8 bases. Germline V gene sequence: CDR1 SNHLY, CDR2 FYNNEI. J lost 7 bases, V lost 11 bases, and 13 bases had no gene match. The CDR3 loop spans 13 amino acids. The CDR3 bases are TGTGCCGGATGGACAGGGCCCTATAGGGAGCAGTACTTC. It codes for CAGWTGPYREQYF.

The chain links TRBV6-1 to TRBJ2-1; D perhaps matches TRBD1 (6 bases). The germline V gene has CDR1 MNHNS and CDR2 SASEGT. The CDR3 contains 14 residues. Trimming stripped 2 bases from V and 2 bases from J, with 7 bases between. CDR3: CASSEQGTYNEQFF. The CDR3 coding sequence is TGTGCCAGCAGTGAACAGGGGACCTACAATGAGCAGTTCTTC.

The chain links TRBV7-6 to TRBJ2-1; D gene unclear. Trimming shortened V by 1 base and J by 12 bases, and 13 bases separated the two germline ends. Germline loops: CDR1 SGHVS, CDR2 FNYEAQ. The CDR3 spans 13 residues. The CDR3 DNA reads as TGTGCCAGCAGCTTAGATGGTATACCGGTGCAGTTCTTC. Translating gives CASSLDGIPVQFF.

The rearrangement uses TRBV6-6 and TRBJ2-3; D remains unclear. The V gene's germline CDR1 is MNHNY and CDR2 SVGAGI (reference sequence). This CDR3 has 15 amino acids. V shed 2 bases and J shed 2 bases, with 11 bases lying between them. CDR3 DNA: TGTGCCAGCAGTTACCTAGGACCCCTCACAGATACGCAGTATTTT. Encoded protein: CASSYLGPLTDTQYF.

The CDR3 sequence: CAWSVPKVEAFF. CDR3 nucleotide sequence: TGTGCCTGGAGTGTACCGAAGGTAGAAGCTTTCTTT. The chain recombines TRBV30 with TRBJ1-1, with D unresolved. V gave up 0 bases and J gave up 8 bases, with 10 bases separating them. The CDR3 spans 12 residues. Germline V gene data show CDR1 as GTSNPN and CDR2 as SVGIG (reference sequence).

A few counts support this clonotype. The V gene is TRBV6-1, the J gene TRBJ1-1; maybe TRBD1 (6 bases). The CDR3 has 12 amino acids. Germline V CDR1 and CDR2: MNHNS, SASEGT. V lost 8 bases to trimming and J lost 4 bases, with 11 bases between them. CDR3 protein: CASGSDSTEAFF. As DNA, the CDR3 is TGTGCCAGCGGGTCGGACAGCACTGAAGCTTTCTTT.

The genes are TRBV7-6 and TRBJ2-4; D is perhaps TRBD1 (6 bases). In germline, CDR1 is SGHVS, CDR2 FNYEAQ. V shed 0 bases and J shed 11 bases, with 11 bases lying between them. The CDR3 consists of 13 residues. CDR3 DNA: TGTGCCAGCAGCTTAGCCCTACAGGGCCTTCAGTACTTC. Its protein product is CASSLALQGLQYF.

This clonotype was seen at least ten times. The CDR3 spells CASSLRDGGALHF. In DNA, the CDR3 is TGTGCCAGCAGTTTACGGGACGGGGGGGCCCTCCACTTT. J is TRBJ1-6 and V is TRBV27, with D perhaps matching TRBD1 (5 bases). This CDR3 contains 13 residues. Trimming shortened V by 2 bases and J by 14 bases, and 13 bases separated the two germline ends. CDR1 is MNHEY and CDR2 is SMNVEV in the germline V gene (reference sequence).

This clonotype has more than one count but fewer than ten. V usage is TRBV6-1 and J usage is TRBJ2-1; TRBD2 agrees at 7 bases. The CDR3 extends over 13 amino acids. The germline V gene has CDR1 MNHNS and CDR2 SASEGT. Trimming at V came to 4 bases and at J to 8 bases, leaving 5 bases not matched to a gene. CDR3 in DNA: TGTGCCAGCAGTGGGGGGGGGGGATATGAGCAGTTCTTC. As protein: CASSGGGGYEQFF.

This clonotype has just a few counts. The chain is built from TRBV7-2 and TRBJ2-1, with 10 bases fitting TRBD1. CDR1 is SGHTA, CDR2 FQGNSA, per germline. V shed 8 bases, J shed 7 bases, and the junction held 8 bases outside the gene matches. CDR3 size: 14 residues. The CDR3 DNA reads TGTGCCAGCGGACTTAGACAGGGGGCGAATGAGCAGTTCTTC. It is translated as CASGLRQGANEQFF.

The chain is built from TRBV6-2 or TRBV6-3 and TRBJ2-3; D is ambiguous. The CDR3 totals 17 residues. The ends were cut back, 6 bases at V and 5 bases at J, with 24 bases in the middle. Germline CDR1 is MNHEY and CDR2 is SVGEGT. The DNA of the CDR3 is TGTGCCAGCAGCCCAGACCCCCCTTCGCAAGTTAGAGATACGCAGTATTTT. Translation gives CASSPDPPSQVRDTQYF.

This clonotype was found a few times. The V and J genes are TRBV7-6 and TRBJ2-5; D is ambiguous. Trimming took off 5 bases at V and 6 bases at J, with 19 bases between the two ends. The CDR3 consists of 15 residues. The germline V gene has CDR1 SGHVS and CDR2 FNYEAQ. CDR3 nucleotide sequence: TGTGCCAGCAGCCCAGCCACGTACGGATTGCAGACCCAGTACTTC. Residues: CASSPATYGLQTQYF.

There are a few counts of this clonotype. The chain recombines TRBV5-6 with TRBJ2-2, with 7 bases fitting TRBD2. Germline V gene lookup returns CDR1 SGHDT and CDR2 YYEEEE. J gave up 6 bases and V 4 bases, and 6 bases lay outside the gene matches. The CDR3 loop spans 14 amino acids. This CDR3 is CASSPTSVPGELFF. The DNA of the CDR3 is TGTGCCAGCAGCCCCACTAGCGTTCCCGGGGAGCTGTTTTTT.

This clonotype appeared a few times. The chain links TRBV19 to TRBJ2-7, with 7 bases lining up with TRBD1. Germline V lookup: CDR1 LNHDA, CDR2 SQIVND (reference sequence). The CDR3 runs to 15 residues. The V gene end was trimmed by 5 bases and the J gene end by 4 bases; junction bases not matched to a gene: 11. The CDR3 sequence is CASSPRQGGLYEQYF. CDR3 coding DNA: TGTGCCAGTAGTCCCCGACAGGGTGGGCTATACGAGCAGTACTTC. The whole variable domain, filled in from reference TRBV19 and TRBJ2-7, reads DGGITQSPKYLFRKEGQNVTLSCEQNLNHDAMYWYRQDPGQGLRLIYYSQIVNDFQKGDIAEGYSVSREKKESFPLTVTSAQKNPTAFYLCASSPRQGGLYEQYFGPGTRLTVT.

There are a few counts of this clonotype. The J gene is TRBJ2-3, the V gene TRBV6-1; D gene uncertain. Deletions cut 7 bases from V and 4 bases from J, with 15 bases between. Germline V gives CDR1 MNHNS, CDR2 SASEGT. This CDR3 has 14 residues. CDR3 nucleotide sequence: TGTGCCAGCACCCAACCCGGATCCGCAGATACGCAGTATTTT. Translated, it gives CASTQPGSADTQYF.